These 18 T cell receptor beta chains were all obtained from the same sample, sequenced in a study of shared clonotypes between healthy human individuals (dated by TCRdb to between 2020 and 2021). CD8 naive samples consisted of CD45RO-negative cells that were positively selected for CCR7, yielding a CD45RA+CCR7+ population without TemRA cells. The protocol used for the library was the immunoSEQ multiplex PCR assay. In its TCRdb copy, this immuneACCESS table keeps in-frame sequences only and misses some clones. Where compared with another copy, unresolved V genes explain less than half of these, and the others have no known cause. Here the sample has fewer than 1 million clones; roughly 96% occur a single time. The top ten clonotypes cover approximately 0.2% of the sample. What was sequenced was naive CD8+ T cells sorted from blood. The cell subset or site label of this sample denotes: CD45RA+CCR7+. All receptors derive from a man aged 30 to 45 in good health.

This chain joins TRBV7-6 and TRBJ1-1; 7 nucleotides match TRBD1. The ends lost 4 bases at V and 11 bases at J; junction bases unmatched: 7. This CDR3 has 12 residues. Germline CDR1 is SGHVS and CDR2 is FNYEAQ. DNA of the CDR3: TGTGCCAGCAGCTACAGGGGAGGTAGCGCTTTCTTT. It is translated as CASSYRGGSAFF.

The chain has TRBV15 and TRBJ2-5, with D perhaps assigned TRBD1 or TRBD2 (5 bases each). The germline CDR1 and CDR2 sequences are LNHNV and YYDKDF (reference sequence). V was trimmed by 3 bases and J by 4 bases, leaving 12 bases between them. The CDR3 length is 14 residues. The CDR3 loop reads CATSSEGLGETQYF. The CDR3, as DNA: TGTGCCACCAGCAGTGAGGGGCTGGGAGAGACCCAGTACTTC.

J is TRBJ2-7 and V is TRBV28, with 9 bases lining up with TRBD2. CDR3 length: 17 residues. CDR1 is MDHEN and CDR2 is SYDVKM in the germline V gene. Trimming at V came to 3 bases and at J to 2 bases, leaving 11 bases not matched to a gene. CDR3: CASSFYPRLAEPYEQYF. Here the CDR3 DNA reads TGTGCCAGCAGTTTCTATCCCAGACTAGCGGAACCCTACGAGCAGTACTTC.

V gene TRBV7-9 combines with J gene TRBJ2-5, with D perhaps being TRBD1 or TRBD2 (5 bases each). The length of the CDR3 is 15 residues. The ends were cut back, 5 bases at V and 2 bases at J, with 15 bases in the middle. Per the germline V gene, CDR1 is SEHNR and CDR2 is FQNEAQ (reference sequence). The CDR3 region is CASSPRDAAQETQYF. The CDR3 DNA sequence: TGTGCCAGCAGCCCAAGGGACGCCGCACAAGAGACCCAGTACTTC.

The rearrangement joins TRBV29-1 to TRBJ2-7; 9 bases match TRBD2. CDR3 size: 13 residues. Germline assignment: CDR1 SQVTM and CDR2 ANQGSEA. The V gene end was trimmed by 2 bases and the J gene end by 1 base; junction bases not matched to a gene: 0. The CDR3 DNA sequence: TGCAGCGTTGAACTAGCGGGATCCTACGAGCAGTACTTC. As protein: CSVELAGSYEQYF.

Concerning this clone itself: A junction end diverges from the germline sequence, so it may reflect a read error. J is TRBJ2-3 and V is TRBV18; 12 positions agree with TRBD1. Germline V gene data show CDR1 as KGHSH and CDR2 as LQKENI. The CDR3 contains 16 residues. CDR3 bases: TGTGCCAGCTCAGCACCGGGACAGGGGGCCTCAGATACGCAGTATTTT. This sequence encodes CASSAPGQGASDTQYF.

The chain recombines TRBV7-9 with TRBJ2-5; no clear D gene. CDR1 is SEHNR and CDR2 is FQNEAQ in the germline V gene (reference sequence). Trimming took off 4 bases at V and 2 bases at J, with 11 bases between the two ends. The CDR3 has 14 amino acids. The CDR3: CASSSPESQETQYF. The CDR3 bases are TGTGCCAGCAGCTCCCCAGAATCTCAAGAGACCCAGTACTTC.

The rearrangement joins TRBV6-5 to TRBJ2-2, with TRBD1 matching over 9 bases. The length of the CDR3 is 16 residues. With V trimmed by 1 base and J by 1 base, 1 base remained unmatched. Germline assignment: CDR1 MNHEY and CDR2 SVGAGI. The CDR3 sequence: CASSYWDRENTGELFF. CDR3 sequence (DNA): TGTGCCAGCAGTTACTGGGACAGGGAGAACACCGGGGAGCTGTTTTTT.

The V call is TRBV6-6, the J call TRBJ2-7; TRBD1 matches 7 bases. This CDR3 is 13 amino acids long. Germline V gene lookup returns CDR1 MNHNY and CDR2 SVGAGI (reference sequence). V lost 9 bases to trimming and J lost 4 bases; unmatched junction nucleotides: 9. The CDR3 DNA follows: TGTGCCAGTATGAGGGACAGCCAATACGAGCAGTACTTC. This encodes CASMRDSQYEQYF.

The V call is TRBV27, the J call TRBJ2-2, with D hard to call. The CDR3 is 14 residues long. The V end lost 1 base, the J end lost 4 bases, and 7 bases lay between the germline ends. CDR1 and CDR2 from the germline V gene are MNHEY and SMNVEV (reference sequence). The CDR3 spells CASSLLVGTGELFF. CDR3 DNA: TGTGCCAGCAGTTTATTAGTTGGCACCGGGGAGCTGTTTTTT.

The chain has TRBV30 and TRBJ1-1; TRBD1 is a possible D gene (6 bases). The germline V and J ends were trimmed by 3 bases and 5 bases, with 10 bases remaining between them. CDR1 and CDR2 (germline): GTSNPN, SVGIG (reference sequence). The CDR3 spans 12 residues. This chain's CDR3 is CAWRGRGTEAFF. CDR3 in DNA: TGTGCCTGGAGGGGCAGGGGAACTGAAGCTTTCTTT.

This clone has just one count. The chain carries TRBV6-5 and TRBJ2-7; 10 bases fit TRBD1. From germline, CDR1 is MNHEY and CDR2 SVGAGI. The CDR3 consists of 14 residues. V trimming: 2 bases; J trimming: 6 bases; junction bases outside the gene matches: 4. CDR3 nucleotide sequence: TGTGCCAGCAGTTACGCCGGACAGGGGGGCGAGCAGTACTTC. Its translation is CASSYAGQGGEQYF.

The chain combines TRBV28 with TRBJ1-1, with D possibly matching TRBD1 (6 bases). Trimming cost V 6 bases and J 1 base, with 12 bases left between them. The length of the CDR3 is 14 residues. The germline V gene encodes CDR1 MDHEN and CDR2 SYDVKM. This CDR3 reads CASRPLQGNTEAFF. As DNA, the CDR3 is TGTGCCAGCAGACCCCTACAGGGGAACACTGAAGCTTTCTTT.

The chain links TRBV10-1 to TRBJ2-7; the D is unclear. This CDR3 is built from 15 residues. CDR1 and CDR2 (germline): WNHNN, SYGVQD (reference sequence). V was cut by 3 bases and J by 6 bases, with 18 bases left in between. CDR3 sequence (DNA): TGCGCCAGCAGTGACCGACTCTCCCAATTGGGCGAGCAGTACTTC. Encoded protein: CASSDRLSQLGEQYF.

The chain has TRBV4-1 and TRBJ2-7, with 12 bases that match TRBD2. This CDR3 has 15 amino acids. With 5 bases clipped from V and 1 base from J, the junction kept 3 bases outside the gene matches. Per the germline V gene, CDR1 is MGHRA and CDR2 is YSYEKL. CDR3 in amino acids: CASSYGTSGSYEQYF. The CDR3 nucleotides are TGCGCCAGCAGCTACGGGACTAGCGGGTCCTACGAGCAGTACTTC.

This chain links TRBV30 with TRBJ2-7; no reliable D call. Trimming removed 1 base at V and 2 bases at J, with 15 bases between. The germline CDR1 and CDR2 sequences are GTSNPN and SVGIG (reference sequence). The CDR3 is 15 amino acids. CDR3 amino acids: CAWSDEAPAPYEQYF. Here the CDR3 DNA reads TGTGCCTGGAGTGACGAAGCGCCAGCCCCCTACGAGCAGTACTTC.

The chain combines TRBV11-2 with TRBJ2-2, with 9 bases fitting TRBD2. This CDR3 region has 16 residues. With V trimmed by 5 bases and J by 3 bases, 7 bases remained unmatched. CDR1 SGHAT and CDR2 FQNNGV come from the germline V gene. CDR3 DNA: TGTGCCAGCAGCCGCGTAGCGGGAGTTCACACCGGGGAGCTGTTTTTT. It encodes CASSRVAGVHTGELFF.

The rearrangement uses TRBV30 and TRBJ1-4, with D uncertain. Germline V CDR1 and CDR2: GTSNPN, SVGIG (reference sequence). This CDR3 is 14 amino acids long. V was trimmed by 2 bases and J by 0 bases, leaving 7 bases between them. The CDR3 loop reads CAWSHGATNEKLFF. DNA for the CDR3: TGTGCCTGGAGTCACGGCGCAACTAATGAAAAACTGTTTTTT.